These T cell receptor beta chains were read from a single sample in a study of blood T cells in healthy people across ages. TCRdb reprocessed the 5' RACE reads with MiXCR, giving one entry per CDR3 protein. The repertoire holds 650,000 to 800,000 distinct CDR3 sequences, with about 51% as singletons. Material for sequencing was blood. The source is a woman older than 75 in good health. The CDR3 runs from the conserved cysteine through the conserved F or W. The D gene is left open where the match is weak. Clone sizes are given selectively: once, few, many, or a class where the clone is expanded.

j_gene	v_gene	d_gene	abundance	CDR3nt	CDR3aa
TRBJ2-7	TRBV29-1	NA	once	TGCAGCGTTTACCTCAGGGACGCCTACGAGCAGTACTTC	CSVYLRDAYEQYF
TRBJ2-5	TRBV30	TRBD2	NA	TGTGCCTGGAGTCAAACTAGCGGGAGGGCCGGGGTTGAGACCCAGTACTTC	CAWSQTSGRAGVETQYF
TRBJ2-5	TRBV29-1	NA	NA	TGCAGCGTTGAAGCAGCTAGGAGGGGAGAGACCCAGTACTTC	CSVEAARRGETQYF
TRBJ2-7	TRBV27	TRBD1	many	TGTGCCAGCAGTTCAACCGGGACAGGGTCCTACGAGCAGTACTTC	CASSSTGTGSYEQYF
TRBJ2-1	TRBV24-1	TRBD2	many	TGTGCCACCAGTGATACCGGGAGGGCCTGGAATGAGCAGTTCTTC	CATSDTGRAWNEQFF
TRBJ2-1	TRBV7-3	TRBD1	NA	TGTGCCAGCAGCTCCACCCTGGGACAGGGGGGAGGCAATGAGCAGTTCTTC	CASSSTLGQGGGNEQFF
TRBJ2-7	TRBV10-3	NA	NA	TGTGCCATCAGTGAGGGACACTCCTACGAGCAGTACTTC	CAISEGHSYEQYF
TRBJ1-2	TRBV27	NA	NA	TGTGCCAGCAGAACAGGGTTCGGCTATGGCTACACCTTC	CASRTGFGYGYTF
TRBJ2-3	TRBV12-3/TRBV12-4	NA	many	TGTGCCATTTATGGCGGGAACGACCCCACAGATACGCAGTATTTT	CAIYGGNDPTDTQYF
TRBJ2-5	TRBV24-1	NA	few	TGTGCCACCAGTGACATCTATCAAGAGACCCAGTACTTC	CATSDIYQETQYF
TRBJ2-2	TRBV29-1	NA	NA	TGCAGCGTTATCAGCAGATGGGGGACCGGGGAGCTGTTTTTT	CSVISRWGTGELFF
TRBJ2-7	TRBV6-6	TRBD1	NA	TGTGCCAGCAGTGTCGGACAGGGGTCTACCCAGTACTTC	CASSVGQGSTQYF
TRBJ2-1	TRBV7-2	TRBD2	NA	TGTGCCAGCAGCTTAGAACTAGCGGGAGGAGTCCACAATGAGCAGTTCTTC	CASSLELAGGVHNEQFF
TRBJ2-7	TRBV5-1	NA	few	TGCGCCAGCAGCTTGGGTAGGGCAGGGGCAATCTACGAGCAGTACTTC	CASSLGRAGAIYEQYF
TRBJ1-1	TRBV24-1	TRBD1	many	TGTGCCACCAGTGAAACAGGGGAGAGGGAAGCTTTCTTT	CATSETGEREAFF
TRBJ2-7	TRBV14	TRBD1	few	TGTGCCAGCAGCCAAGGGACAGGGTCGCCCTACGAGCAGTACTTC	CASSQGTGSPYEQYF
TRBJ1-5	TRBV29-1	NA	many	TGCAGCGTGTCCGCCGGGGCGCACAATCAGCCCCAGCATTTT	CSVSAGAHNQPQHF
TRBJ1-5	TRBV6-2/TRBV6-3	NA	NA	TGTGCCAGCAGGAGGACATTAACCCAGCATTTT	CASRRTLTQHF
TRBJ2-5	TRBV30	NA	NA	TGTGCCTGGAGTAGTAGCGCTCAAGAGACCCAGTACTTC	CAWSSSAQETQYF
TRBJ2-1	TRBV11-2	TRBD2	NA	TGTGCCAGCAGCCTAAGGACTAGCGGGAGCGATGAGCAGTTCTTC	CASSLRTSGSDEQFF
TRBJ2-3	TRBV5-1	TRBD1	few	TGCGCCAGCAGCGTACAGGGGCCCAGGACAGATACGCAGTATTTT	CASSVQGPRTDTQYF
TRBJ2-5	TRBV2	NA	few	TGTGCCAGCAGGGGAGATTCAGGGTTCCCCAATGAGCAGTACTTC	CASRGDSGFPNEQYF